These T cell receptor beta chains were read from a single sample in a study of beta chain features in type 1 diabetes. This table comes from immunoSEQ multiplex PCR, and its TCRdb copy is limited to in-frame clones, with some not included. The sample lists about 240,000 clones, 25% to 35% seen once, with approximately 4% in the top ten. Sequenced sample: central memory CD4+ T cells from blood. These receptors originate from a man aged 25 to 45 in good health. CDR3s include the opening cysteine and the closing phenylalanine or tryptophan. The order of the fields is J gene, clone size, V gene, D gene, CDR3 DNA, CDR3 protein. D genes are given only for firm matches. Size values are once, few and many counts, or a class for expanded clones, and some rows have none.

>TRBJ2-5|.|TRBV7-2|.
TGTGCCAGCAGCCCGACAGGTGGCCCGGAGACCCAGTACTTC
CASSPTGGPETQYF
>TRBJ2-5|.|TRBV7-9|TRBD2
TGTGCCAGCAGCGCCTTACCTAGCGGGGGCCAAGAGACCCAGTACTTC
CASSALPSGGQETQYF
>TRBJ2-3|few|TRBV27|.
TGTGCCAGCAGTTACAGGGCCAGTCTAGCAGATACGCAGTATTTT
CASSYRASLADTQYF
>TRBJ2-1|.|TRBV11-2|.
TGTGCCAGCAGCTTTTTAAGCGGGCTAAATGAGCAGTTCTTC
CASSFLSGLNEQFF
>TRBJ2-7|.|TRBV4-3|TRBD2
TGCGCCAGCAGCCAAGATTGGGGTTTTACAAGCGGGATCTCCTACGAGCAGTACTTC
CASSQDWGFTSGISYEQYF
>TRBJ2-3|few|TRBV4-1|.
TGCGCCAGCAGCCGGACGGACACATACACAGATACGCAGTATTTT
CASSRTDTYTDTQYF
>TRBJ2-3|few|TRBV6-6|TRBD1
TGTGCCAGCAGTTACATCGGGACAGGCACAGATACGCAGTATTTT
CASSYIGTGTDTQYF
>TRBJ2-7|.|TRBV6-5|.
TGTGCCAGCAGTTACGGGGCCCCCTACGAGCAGTACTTC
CASSYGAPYEQYF
>TRBJ2-1|.|TRBV4-2|.
TGTGCCAGCAGCCAAGGACTTAGCCGTGATGAGCAGTTCTTC
CASSQGLSRDEQFF
>TRBJ2-1|few|TRBV4-1|TRBD1
TGCGCCAGCAACCATCCAGCTAGACAGGGGAGGACAAGGAATGAGCAGTTCTTC
CASNHPARQGRTRNEQFF
>TRBJ1-2|few|TRBV7-2|.
TGTGCCAGCAGTCCACAGGAGGGGCTCTATGGCTACACCTTC
CASSPQEGLYGYTF
>TRBJ2-3|.|TRBV9|TRBD1
TGTGCCAGCAGCCCCTCCGGGCAGGGGGGCACAGATACGCAGTATTTT
CASSPSGQGGTDTQYF
>TRBJ2-5|few|TRBV7-7|TRBD2
TGTGCCAGCAGCACTCCGGGGGGGGAGACCCAGTACTTC
CASSTPGGETQYF
>TRBJ2-3|few|TRBV6-6|.
TGTGCCAGCAGTTCCGGGGCTTTGAGCACAGATACGCAGTATTTT
CASSSGALSTDTQYF
>TRBJ2-7|medium-sized|TRBV4-1|.
TGCGCCAGCAGCCAAGGTTGGCAGGACGAGCAGTACTTC
CASSQGWQDEQYF
>TRBJ2-7|.|TRBV30|.
TGTGCCTGGTCACAGGAATGGGATCGGGAGCAGTACTTC
CAWSQEWDREQYF
>TRBJ2-3|.|TRBV9|.
TGTGCCAGCAGCGTATGGGAAGATACGCAGTATTTT
CASSVWEDTQYF
>TRBJ2-3|.|TRBV9|.
TGTGCCAGCAGCGGGATGGGGGGAGGCACAGATACGCAGTATTTT
CASSGMGGGTDTQYF
>TRBJ2-5|.|TRBV7-6|.
TGTGCCAGCAGCAGGGACATTGGAGAGACCCAGTACTTC
CASSRDIGETQYF
>TRBJ2-7|.|TRBV7-8|.
TGTGCCAGCAGCCCCAGTATCTACGAGCAGTACTTC
CASSPSIYEQYF
>TRBJ2-3|.|TRBV7-2|.
TGTGCCAGCAGCTCCCTTGGGGGGCGGCGAGCCTCAGATACGCAGTATTTT
CASSSLGGRRASDTQYF
>TRBJ2-1|.|TRBV29-1|.
TGCAGCGTTGGACCAACAGGGAGCTCCTACAATGAGCAGTTCTTC
CSVGPTGSSYNEQFF
>TRBJ2-5|few|TRBV19|.
TGTGCCAGTAGTATGACTGAACAAGAGACCCAGTACTTC
CASSMTEQETQYF
>TRBJ2-7|many|TRBV7-2|.
TGTGCCAGCAGCTTAGCCGGGGGCTACGAGCAGTACTTC
CASSLAGGYEQYF
>TRBJ1-1|.|TRBV7-8|TRBD1
TGTGCCAGCAGCCAGGGACAGTTGAACACTGAAGCTTTCTTT
CASSQGQLNTEAFF
>TRBJ2-6|.|TRBV18|.
TGTGCCAGCTCATCACGGACTACGGAATCTGGGGCCAACGTCCTGACTTTC
CASSSRTTESGANVLTF
>TRBJ2-3|.|TRBV7-2|.
TGTGCCAGCAGCTTAGTAGTAACTAGCAGAGATACGCAGTATTTT
CASSLVVTSRDTQYF
>TRBJ2-1|.|TRBV11-2|TRBD1
TGTGCCAGCAGCACGCCGGGACAGAGGAATGAGCAGTTCTTC
CASSTPGQRNEQFF
>TRBJ2-3|few|TRBV29-1|.
TGCAGCGTTGCAGGGGGCACAGATACGCAGTATTTT
CSVAGGTDTQYF
>TRBJ2-7|.|TRBV28|.
TGTGCCAGCAGTTTATGGCACGAGCAGTACTTC
CASSLWHEQYF
>TRBJ2-2|few|TRBV7-6|.
TGTGCCAGCAGCTTAGTGGCCTCGGGGCAGAACACCGGGGAGCTGTTTTTT
CASSLVASGQNTGELFF
>TRBJ2-1|many|TRBV23-1|TRBD2
TGCGCCAGCAGTCACCCGAACTTCCGGGACTATCAGGATGAGCAGTTCTTC
CASSHPNFRDYQDEQFF
>TRBJ1-5|once|TRBV7-2|TRBD1
TGTGCCAGCAGCTTACCAGGGACAGTCGGTCAGCCCCAGCATTTT
CASSLPGTVGQPQHF
>TRBJ2-2|.|TRBV18|.
TGTGCCAGCTCACTATCAAGTGCCCAGGGTGGCACCGGGGAGCTGTTTTTT
CASSLSSAQGGTGELFF
>TRBJ1-2|.|TRBV7-2|.
TGTGCCAGCAGCCCTTCCCCAGGGGAAGGCTACACCTTC
CASSPSPGEGYTF
>TRBJ2-3|.|TRBV7-2|TRBD2
TGTGCCAGCAGCCGGACTAGCGGGGACACAGATACGCAGTATTTT
CASSRTSGDTDTQYF